The 21 T cell receptor beta chains below come from one sample, sequenced in a study of a mutant IDH1 vaccine in newly diagnosed glioma. These receptors have no known antigen. Using immunoSEQ multiplex PCR, the repertoire was profiled, and TCRdb retains in-frame clones only, with some absent. Of 25,000 or so clones in the sample, more than 70% were seen once. The time point here: week 47, end of study. In the vaccine, a single dose held 300 ug of the mutant IDH1 20-mer peptide, along with topical imiquimod. Sequences were derived from PBMCs, sampled from a glioma patient whose treatment included an IDH1 peptide vaccine. All receptors come from a man between 35 and 55 years old with glioma.

This chain connects TRBV6-1 to TRBJ1-2, with D unresolved. There are 14 residues in the CDR3. The V end was cut by 2 bases, the J end by 3 bases, with 10 bases between. Germline V lookup: CDR1 MNHNS, CDR2 SASEGT. DNA for the CDR3: TGTGCCAGCAGTGAATTAACAGCCTACTATGGCTACACCTTC. This encodes CASSELTAYYGYTF.

V and J are TRBV7-2 and TRBJ2-7, with D uncertain. CDR1 is SGHTA and CDR2 is FQGNSA in the germline V gene. Deletions cut 1 base from V and 3 bases from J, with 1 base between. The CDR3 is 11 residues long. CDR3 in DNA: TGTGCCAGCAGCTTAGTCTACGAGCAGTACTTC. Translated, it gives CASSLVYEQYF.

The gene calls are TRBV13 and TRBJ2-7; D possibly corresponds to TRBD2 (6 bases). Germline CDR1 reads PRHDT; CDR2 reads FYEKMQ (reference sequence). This CDR3 contains 15 residues. V lost 3 bases and J lost 4, with 16 bases in between. In nucleotides, the CDR3 is TGTGCCAGCAGCTTTTTGGCTAGCGCTTCGTACGAGCAGTACTTC. Amino acid sequence: CASSFLASASYEQYF.

The J gene is TRBJ2-7, the V gene TRBV7-2; 11 nucleotides line up with TRBD2. Unmatched junction bases numbered 1, after V lost 3 bases and J lost 0 bases. There are 15 residues in the CDR3. Per the germline V gene, CDR1 is SGHTA and CDR2 is FQGNSA. Written as DNA, the CDR3 is TGTGCCAGCAGCTTTGGACTAGCGGGCTCCTACGAGCAGTACTTC. Residues: CASSFGLAGSYEQYF.

This chain links TRBV5-1 with TRBJ2-5; 10 bases map to TRBD2. The germline V gene encodes CDR1 SGHRS and CDR2 YFSETQ. Trimming took 5 bases from V and 5 from J; bases not matched to a gene: 12. This CDR3 region has 16 residues. DNA of the CDR3: TGCGCCAGCAGGAGGTTGAGCGGGAGGGAAAGTGAGACCCAGTACTTC. It encodes CASRRLSGRESETQYF.

The V and J genes are TRBV5-6 and TRBJ2-5; TRBD2 matches at 9 bases. V gave up 0 bases and J gave up 4 bases; unmatched junction bases: 7. Germline lookup yields CDR1 SGHDT and CDR2 YYEEEE. The CDR3 is made up of 16 amino acids. The CDR3: CASSLVGSGRTETQYF. The CDR3 DNA sequence: TGTGCCAGCAGCTTGGTGGGTAGCGGGAGAACAGAGACCCAGTACTTC. The complete variable domain, with remaining parts taken from reference TRBV5-6 and TRBJ2-5, reads DAGVTQSPTHLIKTRGQQVTLRCSPKSGHDTVSWYQQALGQGPQFIFQYYEEEERQRGNFPDRFSGHQFPNYSSELNVNALLLGDSALYLCASSLVGSGRTETQYFGPGTRLLVL.

CDR3 sequence: CSSAGLNYNEQFF. For the CDR3, the DNA is TGCAGTAGCGCCGGACTAAACTACAATGAGCAGTTCTTC. The rearrangement joins TRBV29-1 to TRBJ2-1; D is perhaps TRBD2 (6 bases). This CDR3 has 13 amino acids. Per the germline V gene, CDR1 is SQVTM and CDR2 is ANQGSEA.

V and J are TRBV5-8 and TRBJ2-5, with TRBD2 matching over 9 bases. The germline V gene has CDR1 SGHTS and CDR2 YDEGEE. Unmatched junction bases numbered 14, after V lost 10 bases and J lost 7 bases. This CDR3 spans 14 amino acids. CDR3 amino acids: CAGKVVAGAATQYF. CDR3 in DNA: TGTGCCGGAAAGGTGGTAGCGGGAGCTGCGACCCAGTACTTC.

The chain couples TRBV4-1 to TRBJ2-7; TRBD2 might be the D (7 bases). Trimming cost V 1 base and J 9 bases, with 10 bases left between them. From germline, CDR1 is MGHRA and CDR2 YSYEKL. The CDR3 is 12 amino acids. In nucleotides, the CDR3 is TGCGCCAGCAGCCAAGTGGCGGGGGCGCAGTACTTC. It is translated as CASSQVAGAQYF.

J is TRBJ2-1 and V is TRBV7-2; tentative D call: TRBD1 (6 bases). Germline loops: CDR1 SGHTA, CDR2 FQGNSA. The CDR3 consists of 15 residues. The V end was cut by 4 bases, the J end by 7 bases, with 17 bases between. The CDR3 loop reads CASSYESGAGNEQFF. CDR3 nucleotide sequence: TGTGCCAGCAGCTACGAGTCAGGGGCAGGAAATGAGCAGTTCTTC.

V and J are TRBV18 and TRBJ2-3; TRBD2 might be the D (5 bases). The V and J ends lost 6 bases and 7 bases respectively, with 11 bases between them. CDR3 length: 12 amino acids. The germline CDR1 and CDR2 sequences are KGHSH and LQKENI. The CDR3 loop is CASSREGNTQYF. CDR3 bases: TGTGCCAGCTCGCGTGAGGGAAATACGCAGTATTTT.

The rearrangement uses TRBV27 and TRBJ1-1; the D is unclear. Germline V gene data show CDR1 as MNHEY and CDR2 as SMNVEV (reference sequence). The CDR3 consists of 12 residues. V was cut by 3 bases and J by 11 bases, with 13 bases left in between. CDR3 protein: CASSFSGGRAFF. CDR3 bases: TGTGCCAGCAGTTTTTCTGGAGGGCGGGCTTTCTTT.

The CDR3 here is CASSSGARRDTQYF. As DNA, the CDR3 is TGTGCCAGTTCGAGCGGGGCTAGGAGAGATACGCAGTATTTT. The chain combines TRBV6-6 with TRBJ2-3, with TRBD2 identical over 7 bases. CDR3 length equals 14 residues. Germline lookup yields CDR1 MNHNY and CDR2 SVGAGI (reference sequence). The J segment lost 5 bases and the V segment lost 9 bases, leaving 11 bases of the junction unmatched.

CDR3 sequence reads: CASSRLSTGELFF. The CDR3 region has the DNA TGTGCCAGCAGCCGACTATCCACCGGGGAGCTGTTTTTT. The rearrangement joins TRBV6-1 to TRBJ2-2, with D perhaps TRBD2 (5 bases). Trimming left V 6 bases short and J 4 bases short, with 9 bases between. Germline V gene sequence: CDR1 MNHNS, CDR2 SASEGT. The CDR3 has 13 amino acids.

By share, this clone counts as medium-sized. The CDR3 protein is CASGGRPQETQYF. The CDR3, as DNA: TGTGCCAGCGGCGGGAGGCCACAGGAGACCCAGTACTTC. V and J are TRBV7-2 and TRBJ2-5; 8 positions agree with TRBD2. The CDR3 contains 13 residues. V trimming: 8 bases; J trimming: 5 bases; junction bases outside the gene matches: 7. Germline CDR1 SGHTA, CDR2 FQGNSA.

The chain joins TRBV21-1 to TRBJ2-6; TRBD2 reflects the table's D call only, with no check against the DNA. TRBV21-1 is an annotated pseudogene. This CDR3 comprises 16 residues. CDR3 amino acids: CASSKVGGNGANVLTF. DNA of the CDR3: TGTGCCAGCAGCAAAGTGGGGGGAAATGGGGCCAACGTCCTGACTTTC.

The chain has TRBV6-6 and TRBJ2-7; 9 bases align to TRBD2. V lost 5 bases, J lost 1 base, and 3 bases stayed unmatched. The CDR3 spans 14 residues. The germline V gene encodes CDR1 MNHNY and CDR2 SVGAGI (reference sequence). The CDR3 DNA reads TGTGCCAGCAGTGAGACTAGCGGATCCTACGAGCAGTACTTC. Protein product: CASSETSGSYEQYF.

This rearrangement joins TRBV18 to TRBJ2-1, with 8 bases that match TRBD1. This CDR3 is built from 16 residues. With 3 bases clipped from V and 7 bases from J, the junction kept 11 bases outside the gene matches. Germline CDR1 and CDR2: KGHSH and LQKENI. In DNA, the CDR3 is TGTGCCAGCTCACCGCGTGGAGCAGGGGGCTGGAATGAGCAGTTCTTC. Amino acid sequence: CASSPRGAGGWNEQFF.

This chain connects TRBV7-6 to TRBJ2-3; possible D gene TRBD2, 5 bases. The germline gives CDR1 SGHVS, CDR2 FNYEAQ. Trimming shortened V by 4 bases and J by 0 bases, and 11 bases separated the two germline ends. This CDR3 contains 15 residues. The CDR3 sequence: CASSSSTSSTDTQYF. The CDR3 DNA sequence: TGTGCCAGCAGCTCTAGCACTTCAAGCACAGATACGCAGTATTTT.

This clone has a handful of counts. The genes are TRBV2 and TRBJ1-5; 11 nucleotides match TRBD1. CDR1 and CDR2 from the germline V gene are SNHLY and FYNNEI. The CDR3 is 14 residues long. With V trimmed by 7 bases and J by 5 bases, 4 bases remained unmatched. The CDR3 DNA sequence: TGTGCCAGCATAATGGACAGGGGGCATCAGCCCCAGCATTTT. Translation gives CASIMDRGHQPQHF. The full variable domain, its missing parts supplied by reference TRBV2 and TRBJ1-5, is EPEVTQTPSHQVTQMGQEVILRCVPISNHLYFYWYRQILGQKVEFLVSFYNNEISEKSEIFDDQFSVERPDGSNFTLKIRSTKLEDSAMYFCASIMDRGHQPQHFGDGTRLSIL.

The chain couples TRBV2 to TRBJ1-1, with D unresolved. The CDR3 sequence is 14 residues long. V lost 4 bases to trimming and J lost 1 base, with 10 bases between them. The germline V gene encodes CDR1 SNHLY and CDR2 FYNNEI. The CDR3 DNA follows: TGTGCCAGCAGTGCGCATGATACGAACACTGAAGCTTTCTTT. This gives the protein CASSAHDTNTEAFF.